This T cell receptor (beta chain) is from a study of cytomegalovirus exposure and HLA in healthy donors. Vbeta (60) and Jbeta (13) primers were used in the PCR. Method: immunoSEQ multiplex PCR; TCRdb's copy keeps in-frame clones and lacks some. The sample has tens of thousands of clones; approximately 70% are singletons. The CDR3 totals 14 residues. Germline V gives CDR1 SGHTA, CDR2 FQGTGA. Between the trimmed V and J ends, which lost 6 bases and 2 bases, there was a span of 10 bases. A note on this clone: Its target is unknown.

Points from the study as a whole: There were three CMV-associated chains whose specificity for CMV antigens was confirmed in vitro.

Source material: PBMCs. The chain has TRBV7-3 and TRBJ2-2, with D maybe TRBD1 (5 bases). The sequence derives from a woman in her 50s in good health and CMV-seronegative. CDR3 residues: CASRQVLNTGELFF. CDR3 DNA sequence: TGTGCCAGCAGACAGGTTCTTAACACCGGGGAGCTGTTTTTT.